A single sample is the source of the 10 T cell receptor beta chains below, sequenced in a study of T cells after yellow fever vaccination. MiXCR, run by TCRdb on the 5' RACE reads, gives a single entry per CDR3 protein. The sample holds a few hundred thousand distinct CDR3 sequences, approximately 12% seen once. The sequencing here drew on CD4+ T cells sorted from PBMCs, taken 15 days after the yellow fever booster vaccination. The receptor set was obtained from a man between 18 and 29 years old who received the YFV17D yellow fever vaccine.

The chain combines TRBV18 with TRBJ2-7; D is undetermined. V was clipped by 6 bases and J by 3 bases, with 12 bases between them. CDR1 is KGHSH, CDR2 LQKENI, per germline. The CDR3 has 13 residues. Written as DNA, the CDR3 is TGTGCCAGCTCCATCTCGGACCGCTACGAGCAGTACTTC. The encoded protein is CASSISDRYEQYF.

The chain recombines TRBV12-3 or TRBV12-4 with TRBJ2-2; 9 nucleotides match TRBD1. Trimming at V came to 6 bases and at J to 6 bases, leaving 2 bases not matched to a gene. The CDR3 runs to 13 residues. CDR3 nucleotides: TGTGCCAGCAGCGACAGGGGGGCCGGGGAGCTGTTTTTT. Protein: CASSDRGAGELFF.

Only a few counts were recorded for this clonotype. The gene calls are TRBV5-1 and TRBJ1-1, with no clear D. V lost 0 bases, J lost 6 bases, and 15 bases lay in between. This CDR3 spans 15 amino acids. Germline CDR1 reads SGHRS; CDR2 reads YFSETQ. CDR3 nucleotides: TGCGCCAGCAGCTTGGCGACGTCAGGAGGGTCTGAAGCTTTCTTT. It yields the protein CASSLATSGGSEAFF. The entire variable domain, with the rest obtained from reference TRBV5-1 and TRBJ1-1, is as follows: KAGVTQTPRYLIKTRGQQVTLSCSPISGHRSVSWYQQTPGQGLQFLFEYFSETQRNKGNFPGRFSGRQFSNSRSEMNVSTLELGDSALYLCASSLATSGGSEAFFGQGTRLTVV.

V usage is TRBV4-3 and J usage is TRBJ1-4; D gene uncertain. The length of the CDR3 is 13 residues. Germline V lookup: CDR1 LGHNA, CDR2 YSLEER. Deletions cut 4 bases from V and 7 bases from J, with 10 bases between. The CDR3 reads CASSLGLFEKLFF. The CDR3 nucleotides read TGCGCCAGCAGCCTGGGGTTGTTTGAAAAACTGTTTTTT.

The chain joins TRBV7-8 to TRBJ2-2, with D possibly TRBD2 on 5 matching bases. The V end was cut by 3 bases, the J end by 7 bases, with 6 bases between. Germline CDR1 is SGHVS and CDR2 is FQNEAQ. CDR3 size: 12 residues. The CDR3 is CASSLAGGELFF. The CDR3 nucleotides are TGTGCCAGCAGCTTGGCGGGCGGGGAGCTGTTTTTT.

This clonotype was seen only a few times. The chain uses TRBV5-1 and TRBJ1-1; D is uncertain. Germline CDR1 reads SGHRS; CDR2 reads YFSETQ. V lost 0 bases to trimming and J lost 1 base, with 13 bases between them. This CDR3 has 16 amino acids. The CDR3: CASSLEGRRTNTEAFF. The CDR3 DNA is TGCGCCAGCAGCTTGGAAGGGAGGCGGACGAACACTGAAGCTTTCTTT.

At least ten counts were recorded for this clonotype. The V call is TRBV7-8, the J call TRBJ2-3; 9 positions match TRBD1. CDR1 SGHVS and CDR2 FQNEAQ come from the germline V gene. The CDR3 is made up of 16 amino acids. Trimming removed 5 bases from V and 5 bases from J; junction bases left unmatched: 11. CDR3 nucleotides: TGTGCCAGCAGCAAACCCCCGGGACAGGGAATAGATACGCAGTATTTT. This codes for CASSKPPGQGIDTQYF.

The gene calls are TRBV5-1 and TRBJ2-7; the match to TRBD2 covers 7 bases. The CDR3 sequence is 17 residues long. Germline loops: CDR1 SGHRS, CDR2 YFSETQ. V dropped 3 bases and J dropped 0; count of bases not matched to a gene: 12. CDR3 region: CASSSAFRGGSSYEQYF. CDR3 DNA sequence: TGCGCCAGCAGCTCGGCATTTCGCGGGGGATCCTCCTACGAGCAGTACTTC.

In its sample, this clonotype was seen many times. The chain carries TRBV9 and TRBJ1-4; D is uncertain. V was clipped by 2 bases and J by 8 bases, with 13 bases between them. CDR1 is SGDLS and CDR2 is YYNGEE in the germline V gene. The CDR3 covers 14 residues. As DNA, the CDR3 is TGTGCCAGCAGCGTTGGACCCCAATTGGAAAAACTGTTTTTT. It encodes CASSVGPQLEKLFF.

This clonotype was picked up a small number of times. The rearrangement joins TRBV6-1 to TRBJ1-5; D gene uncertain. The CDR3 has 13 amino acids. Germline V CDR1 and CDR2: MNHNS, SASEGT. The V gene lost 8 bases and the J gene lost 5 bases, with 13 bases spanning the gap. The CDR3 DNA reads as TGTGCCAGCTCCCCGGCGGCGCATCAGCCCCAGCATTTT. Residues: CASSPAAHQPQHF.